The rows below give T cell receptor beta chains drawn from one sample of a study of shared clonotypes between healthy human individuals. TCRdb keeps only in-frame clones here, not all; method: immunoSEQ multiplex PCR. The profile shows over 1.4 million clones, over 95% of them singletons. Specimen: naive CD4+ T cells sorted from blood. The source of these receptors is a man in his thirties or forties in good health. CDR3s include the opening cysteine and the closing phenylalanine or tryptophan. The D gene is left open where the match is weak. Some rows have no size entry. The others give once, few or many, or a class for an expanded clone.

J	D	length	V	size	DNA	CDR3
TRBJ1-1	NA	13	TRBV10-3	NA	TGTGCCATCAGTGAGGTTATGAACACTGAAGCTTTCTTT	CAISEVMNTEAFF
TRBJ1-2	NA	14	TRBV7-9	NA	TGTGCCAGCAGCGGCGCGGCAGAGCTCGGTGGCTACACCTTC	CASSGAAELGGYTF
TRBJ2-7	NA	12	TRBV27	NA	TGTGCCACCGGGACCTACTCCTACGAGCAGTACTTC	CATGTYSYEQYF
TRBJ2-3	TRBD2	19	TRBV7-2	NA	TGTGCCAGCAGCGCGACCGGGACTAGCGGGAGGGAGAGCACAGATACGCAGTATTTT	CASSATGTSGRESTDTQYF
TRBJ1-3	NA	14	TRBV27	NA	TGTGCCAGCAGCCCAACAGGGAGTGGAAACACCATATATTTT	CASSPTGSGNTIYF
TRBJ2-1	TRBD2	16	TRBV5-4	NA	TGTGCCAGCAGCGAAAGACTAGCGGGTCCCTACAATGAGCAGTTCTTC	CASSERLAGPYNEQFF
TRBJ2-2	TRBD2	16	TRBV7-9	once	TGTGCCAGCAGATATGTCGCGGGAGCTGGCACCGGGGAGCTGTTTTTT	CASRYVAGAGTGELFF
TRBJ1-2	NA	14	TRBV2	NA	TGTGCCAGCAGTGTGCTGACAGGATTCTATGGCTACACCTTC	CASSVLTGFYGYTF
TRBJ1-4	NA	15	TRBV15	NA	TGTGCCACCAGCAGACTACAGGGAACTAATGAAAAACTGTTTTTT	CATSRLQGTNEKLFF
TRBJ2-7	NA	14	TRBV15	NA	TGTGCCACCAGCAGAGATGTACAGAGCTACGAGCAGTACTTC	CATSRDVQSYEQYF
TRBJ1-4	NA	16	TRBV4-1	NA	TGCGCCAGCAGCCAAGAGAAAACAGTTACTAATGAAAAACTGTTTTTT	CASSQEKTVTNEKLFF
TRBJ2-6	TRBD1	13	TRBV28	NA	TGTGCCAGCAGACCGTCCGGGACAGGAGTCCTGACTTTC	CASRPSGTGVLTF
TRBJ2-3	TRBD2	15	TRBV5-8	NA	TGTGCCAGCAGCAGAAGACTAGCGGGAGATGGTACGCAGTATTTT	CASSRRLAGDGTQYF
TRBJ2-1	NA	15	TRBV5-4	NA	TGTGCCAGCAGCTTGGGGGTGGAACCCTACAATGAGCAGTTCTTC	CASSLGVEPYNEQFF
TRBJ1-1	NA	15	TRBV28	NA	TGTGCCAGCAGTTCCCAACGCCACAGGAACACTGAAGCTTTCTTT	CASSSQRHRNTEAFF
TRBJ1-2	NA	13	TRBV2	NA	TGTGCCGGGGGTGGACGGTTAAACTATGGCTACACCTTC	CAGGGRLNYGYTF
TRBJ2-7	NA	13	TRBV18	NA	TGTGCCAGCTCAACTCTTCAGACTTACGAGCAGTACTTC	CASSTLQTYEQYF
TRBJ2-2	NA	16	TRBV6-6	NA	TGTGCCAGCAGTGTTGAGTTGGGGCAAAGAACCGGGGAGCTGTTTTTT	CASSVELGQRTGELFF
TRBJ2-3	NA	19	TRBV29-1	NA	TGCAGCGTTGAAGGGGTGTCGGGCGGGGTAGACTCTAGCACAGATACGCAGTATTTT	CSVEGVSGGVDSSTDTQYF
TRBJ2-3	NA	13	TRBV19	NA	TGTGCCAGTAGTACCCAGGGATTTGATACGCAGTATTTT	CASSTQGFDTQYF
TRBJ1-2	TRBD1	15	TRBV6-5	NA	TGTGCCAGCAGTTCTTGGACAGGGAGGTACGATGGCTACACCTTC	CASSSWTGRYDGYTF
TRBJ1-4	TRBD1	15	TRBV5-8	NA	TGTGCCAGCAGCTCCAGGGGACAGGGTAATGAAAAACTGTTTTTT	CASSSRGQGNEKLFF
TRBJ1-1	NA	14	TRBV9	NA	TGTGCCAGCAGCCCAAGATTAGGGGGCACTGAAGCTTTCTTT	CASSPRLGGTEAFF
TRBJ2-7	NA	13	TRBV5-6	NA	TGTGCCAGCAGCTTGAACGGGTTGGACGAGCAGTACTTC	CASSLNGLDEQYF
TRBJ2-7	TRBD2	14	TRBV19	NA	TGTGCCAGTAGTATTGAGCTAGCGGGGACGCAGCAGTACTTC	CASSIELAGTQQYF
TRBJ1-5	TRBD1	17	TRBV28	NA	TGTGCCAGCAGTTTTTTGGTACGACAGGGTCACAATCAGCCCCAGCATTTT	CASSFLVRQGHNQPQHF
TRBJ1-2	NA	15	TRBV11-2	NA	TGTGCCAGCAGCTTAGACGCAGGGGACCGCTATGGCTACACCTTC	CASSLDAGDRYGYTF
TRBJ2-4	NA	14	TRBV29-1	NA	TGCAGCACACGGACAGAACCAGCCAAAAACATTCAGTACTTC	CSTRTEPAKNIQYF
TRBJ2-7	NA	15	TRBV18	NA	TGTGCCACCTCCGAGGTGGGCTATTCGGGCTACGAGCAGTACTTC	CATSEVGYSGYEQYF
TRBJ1-4	TRBD1	16	TRBV5-6	NA	TGTGCCAGCAGCCAGACCCGGACAGGGACCGGGGAAAAACTGTTTTTT	CASSQTRTGTGEKLFF
TRBJ2-3	NA	14	TRBV5-1	NA	TGCGCCAGCAGCTTGGGGTTGGGGTCAGATACGCAGTATTTT	CASSLGLGSDTQYF
TRBJ2-1	NA	15	TRBV9	NA	TGTGCCAGCAGCGTAGAAGGACCCCCGGTTAGTGAGCAGTTCTTC	CASSVEGPPVSEQFF
TRBJ2-5	NA	15	TRBV7-9	NA	TGTGCCAGCAGCTTAGCGCAAGGGGGGGCGGAGACCCAGTACTTC	CASSLAQGGAETQYF
TRBJ2-5	TRBD1	15	TRBV6-6	NA	TGTGCCAGCAGTCAAATAACAGGGGGAGGAGAGACCCAGTACTTC	CASSQITGGGETQYF
TRBJ1-1	TRBD1	15	TRBV2	NA	TGTGCCAGCAGTGATTCGAGACAGGGAAACACTGAAGCTTTCTTT	CASSDSRQGNTEAFF
TRBJ2-7	TRBD2	14	TRBV6-1	once	TGTGCCAGCACGACGGGCGGGAGCTGGGTCGAGCAGTACTTC	CASTTGGSWVEQYF
TRBJ2-1	NA	13	TRBV29-1	NA	TGCAGCGTTGATACATATTATGCGGGGGAGCAGTTCTTC	CSVDTYYAGEQFF
TRBJ2-7	NA	15	TRBV9	few	TGTGCCAGCAGCGTATCCGCGGCAGCCAACTACGAGCAGTACTTC	CASSVSAAANYEQYF
TRBJ1-4	TRBD1	15	TRBV18	NA	TGTGCCAGCTCCCCAGGACAGGCAACTAATGAAAAACTGTTTTTT	CASSPGQATNEKLFF
TRBJ1-4	TRBD1	14	TRBV4-1	NA	TGCGCCAGCAGCCAAGACAGGGGGCTCGGAAAACTGTTTTTT	CASSQDRGLGKLFF
TRBJ2-5	NA	14	TRBV6-5	NA	TGTGCCAGCAGCCGGTGGTCTGGTGGAGAGACCCAGTACTTC	CASSRWSGGETQYF
TRBJ2-7	NA	17	TRBV7-2	NA	TGTGCCAGCAGCTTTTTGTTGTGGGCGGAGGTTCCCCTCGAGCAGTACTTC	CASSFLLWAEVPLEQYF
TRBJ1-5	TRBD1	18	TRBV11-3	NA	TGTGCCAGCAGCTCACGATTACAACAGGGGTCTAGCAATCAGCCCCAGCATTTT	CASSSRLQQGSSNQPQHF
TRBJ2-1	NA	16	TRBV4-3	NA	TGCGCCAGCAGCCAAGATAGCATGAACTCCTACAATGAGCAGTTCTTC	CASSQDSMNSYNEQFF
TRBJ1-2	NA	12	TRBV28	NA	TGTGCCACTAGGCCCTTCGACTATGGCTACACCTTC	CATRPFDYGYTF
TRBJ2-1	TRBD1	15	TRBV5-1	NA	TGCGCCAGCAGCCCAGAGGGGACAGGCTACAATGAGCAGTTCTTC	CASSPEGTGYNEQFF
TRBJ2-5	NA	15	TRBV5-4	NA	TGTGCCAGCAGCTTGGGCGGAGTGGGGGAAGAGACCCAGTACTTC	CASSLGGVGEETQYF
TRBJ2-7	NA	14	TRBV6-5	NA	TGTGCCAGCAGTTACGTATCCCCTAACTACGAGCAGTACTTC	CASSYVSPNYEQYF
TRBJ2-3	TRBD2	15	TRBV7-8	NA	TGTGCCAGCAGCCCCGGGACTAGCGGCACAGATACGCAGTATTTT	CASSPGTSGTDTQYF